This T cell receptor (beta chain) was captured in a study of beta chain features in type 1 diabetes. Overall study context: Across all samples, approximately 110,000,000 sorted cells were examined. The study, taken as a whole, reports: The study notes PCR might favor shorter templates equally in patients and controls. Shorter TCRB CDR3s, moderately but significantly so, were found in Type 1 diabetes patients in all four CD4+ subsets. The naive, central memory and Treg TCRB repertoires looked more alike in patients than they did in healthy donors.

Since all of the isolated RNA was reverse transcribed, expressed TCRB transcripts were what got sequenced. Profiled with immunoSEQ multiplex PCR; TCRdb holds only in-frame clones, not every one. In the table there are some 120,000 clones, roughly 17% of which are singletons. This clone was picked up a small number of times. The antigen remains unidentified. Germline V gene sequence: CDR1 SGHRS, CDR2 YFSETQ. Trimming pared 3 bases from V and 8 bases from J, leaving 12 bases between. CDR3 length: 13 amino acids. Sorting that relied on CD45RO/CCR7/CD25/CD127/CD95/CD27 yielded CD4+ naive, central memory, regulatory and stem cell-like memory cells.

The clonotype was recovered from a man younger than 35 with type 1 diabetes. The sequencing sample was made of central memory CD4+ T cells from blood. The chain carries TRBV5-1 and TRBJ2-1, with D tentatively TRBD2 (5 bases). The DNA for the CDR3 is TGCGCCAGCAGCTCCGCTAGCATCCATGAGCAGTTCTTC. Protein sequence: CASSSASIHEQFF.